This T cell receptor beta chain came from a study of shared clonotypes between healthy human individuals. This clone has a handful of counts. The antigen remains undetermined. Findings and limits, study-wide: Represented diversity (both genetic and exposure-history) was limited by the small number of donors.

The germline V gene has CDR1 SGHRS and CDR2 YFSETQ. The ends lost 0 bases at V and 2 bases at J; junction bases unmatched: 10. The CDR3 contains 18 residues. As defined, naive CD8 cells were CD45RO-negative and positively selected for CCR7, with terminally differentiated effector memory CD45RA+ cells excluded. The assay was run at deep level. Original methodology: Junction-only sequences without quality scores were provided by ImmunoSEQ, so filtering was different. The method was immunoSEQ multiplex PCR; TCRdb's version includes in-frame clones alone and lacks a portion of them. V and J calls and clone size follow that table, whereas D and trimming were derived from the DNA. Altogether approximately 720,000 clones are present, about 91% being singletons, with the ten largest covering approximately 22%.

The chain employs TRBV5-1 and TRBJ2-1, with TRBD1 matching over 8 bases. The source is a man aged 30 to 45 in good health. Sequenced material: naive CD8+ T cells sorted from blood. This CDR3 reads CASSLDERGTGPYNEQFF. The CDR3 DNA follows: TGCGCCAGCAGCTTGGATGAGAGGGGGACAGGCCCCTACAATGAGCAGTTCTTC.